The present T cell receptor beta chain was sequenced within a study of T-cell memory formation after mild COVID-19. TCRdb used MiXCR to reprocess the 5' RACE reads, holding one entry per CDR3 protein. The data hold roughly 300,000 distinct CDR3 sequences, with around 13% observed a single time. This clonotype was recorded a few times. What was sequenced was PBMCs or a T cell subset sorted from them (not recorded which). The clonotype was recovered from a young man who had mild COVID-19 (a few samples of this study predate the infection). Cell type and time point are not known.

The CDR3 DNA sequence: TGTGCCAGCAGTCCTGTGGACCGTACTGAAGCTTTCTTT. Residues: CASSPVDRTEAFF. V and J are TRBV2 and TRBJ1-1, with no clear D. The CDR3 is 13 amino acids. The V gene's germline CDR1 is SNHLY and CDR2 FYNNEI. The germline V and J ends were trimmed by 5 bases and 5 bases, with 12 bases remaining between them.